This T cell receptor (beta chain) was captured in a study of blood T cell repertoires in COVID-19. Overall study: PBMCs, B-cell-depleted T cells, or T cells were the source of the cDNA or gDNA that made up the material.

Trimming cost V 4 bases and J 2 bases, with 17 bases left between them. Looked up from germline, CDR1 is LNHDA and CDR2 is SQIVND (reference sequence). The CDR3 has 16 residues. The protocol was immunoSEQ multiplex PCR, while the TCRdb copy is restricted to in-frame clones and leaves out a portion. Of 470,000 or so clones detected, approximately 90% appear once; the ten largest clones hold approximately 4.3%. Sequences were obtained from peripheral blood. The sequence came from a young woman with acute or convalescent COVID-19. This rearrangement joins TRBV19 to TRBJ1-2, with TRBD1 as a possible D gene (5 bases). DNA for the CDR3: TGTGCCAGTAGTACCCTAGGGAGGGGAGGAAACTATGGCTACACCTTC. This translates into CASSTLGRGGNYGYTF.